The 7 T cell receptor beta chains in this list originate from one sample, sequenced in a study of blood T cell repertoires in COVID-19. TCRdb keeps only in-frame clones here, not all; method: immunoSEQ multiplex PCR. The sample yields about 64,000 clones, more than 75% seen once. Sequencing used peripheral blood. The receptors were sampled from a man in his fifties with active COVID-19.

The V call is TRBV24-1, the J call TRBJ1-1, with unresolved D. Trimming stripped 6 bases from V and 5 bases from J, with 9 bases between. Germline V gives CDR1 KGHDR, CDR2 SFDVKD. This CDR3 has 12 amino acids. The CDR3 DNA follows: TGTGCCACCAGTTCTCAGGATACTGAAGCTTTCTTT. Its protein is CATSSQDTEAFF.

Concerning this clone itself: A much larger clone is a single base away; this may be a read error. The rearrangement joins TRBV6-5 to TRBJ1-5; perhaps TRBD1 as D (5 bases). V was clipped by 6 bases and J by 5 bases, with 8 bases between them. CDR1 is MNHEY and CDR2 is SVGAGI in the germline V gene. The length of the CDR3 is 12 residues. The CDR3 is CASSGGDQPQHF. The CDR3 DNA is TGTGCCAGCAGCGGGGGGGATCAGCCCCAGCATTTT.

The chain uses TRBV28 and TRBJ1-2; 9 positions match TRBD1. CDR1 and CDR2 from the germline V gene are MDHEN and SYDVKM. The CDR3 consists of 15 residues. V was clipped by 3 bases and J by 1 base; unmatched bases: 3. The CDR3 DNA reads TGTGCCAGCAGTTTTCCGGGACAGGGTAACTATGGCTACACCTTC. Translated: CASSFPGQGNYGYTF.

This clone came up a few times. The CDR3 DNA follows: TGTGCCAGCAGCTTAGGGACAGAAACCGAGCAGTACTTC. As protein: CASSLGTETEQYF. The chain joins TRBV7-2 to TRBJ2-7, with a tentative D call TRBD1 (6 bases). V lost 1 base and J lost 6, with 10 bases in between. Germline V gene lookup returns CDR1 SGHTA and CDR2 FQGNSA. There are 13 residues in the CDR3.

This chain joins TRBV7-9 and TRBJ1-1; D perhaps matches TRBD1 (6 bases). V lost 1 base and J 6 bases, leaving 12 bases between the germline ends. The CDR3 contains 14 residues. Germline V gene data show CDR1 as SEHNR and CDR2 as FQNEAQ (reference sequence). DNA for the CDR3: TGTGCCAGCAGCTTAGTACAGGGAGCTGCTGAAGCTTTCTTT. Protein sequence: CASSLVQGAAEAFF.

The sample holds one count of this clone. The J gene is TRBJ1-1, the V gene TRBV4-1; unclear D gene. The germline gives CDR1 MGHRA, CDR2 YSYEKL. The CDR3 loop spans 12 amino acids. Between the trimmed V and J ends, which lost 3 bases and 7 bases, there was a span of 9 bases. CDR3 bases: TGCGCCAGCAGCCACCCCGCGGGTGAAGCTTTCTTT. It specifies CASSHPAGEAFF.

This clone was detected once. This chain links TRBV6-5 with TRBJ2-2; D might be TRBD1 (5 bases). Trimming took off 5 bases at V and 2 bases at J, with 9 bases between the two ends. CDR1 and CDR2 (germline): MNHEY, SVGAGI. The length of the CDR3 is 14 residues. The CDR3 loop is CASSPTENTGELFF. In DNA, the CDR3 is TGTGCCAGCAGTCCGACAGAAAACACCGGGGAGCTGTTTTTT.